The 15 T cell receptor beta chains given below trace back to one sample, sequenced in a study of cytomegalovirus exposure and HLA in healthy donors (dated by TCRdb to 2016 to 2017). Library generation was performed with the immunoSEQ multiplex PCR assay. A mixture of 60 forward primers for TCR Vbeta segments and 13 reverse primers for TCR Jbeta segments was used in the multiplex PCR. The table comes from immuneACCESS by way of TCRdb, which keeps in-frame sequences with V and J called. Part of the clones is missing from these tables; in studies checked, under half for an unresolved V gene and the rest for unknown reasons. For this sample there are more than 100,000 clones; more than 55% appear just once. The ten most abundant clones make up about 1.5% of the sample. The specimen sequenced was PBMCs. These receptor sequences come from a man younger than 35 in good health and CMV-seronegative.

CDR3 region: CSVVLRGRTEAFF. The CDR3 bases are TGCAGCGTTGTTCTCAGGGGGAGGACTGAAGCTTTCTTT. This sequence joins TRBV29-1 and TRBJ1-1, with 7 bases identical to TRBD1. Germline V gene lookup returns CDR1 SQVTM and CDR2 ANQGSEA. J was trimmed by 5 bases and V by 4 bases; bases with no gene match: 7. The CDR3 is made up of 13 amino acids.

This clone was counted between two and nine times. The V call is TRBV7-7, the J call TRBJ2-7; the match to TRBD2 covers 7 bases. The V gene end was trimmed by 3 bases and the J gene end by 2 bases; junction bases not matched to a gene: 7. CDR1 is SSHAT, CDR2 FNYEAQ, per germline (reference sequence). The CDR3 runs to 15 residues. The CDR3 spells CASSFEAGLAYEQYF. Here the CDR3 DNA reads TGTGCCAGCAGCTTCGAAGCGGGGCTTGCCTACGAGCAGTACTTC.

The chain employs TRBV11-2 and TRBJ1-2, with 7 bases identical to TRBD1. V shed 2 bases and J 8 bases; nucleotides not matched to a gene: 8. The CDR3 length is 14 residues. The V gene's germline CDR1 is SGHAT and CDR2 FQNNGV. The CDR3 DNA sequence: TGTGCCAGCAGCTTACAGCGGACAGGTCAAGGCTACACCTTC. Residues: CASSLQRTGQGYTF.

The chain couples TRBV19 to TRBJ2-7; possible D gene TRBD1, 5 bases. The V and J ends lost 5 bases and 4 bases respectively, with 21 bases between them. CDR3 length: 16 amino acids. Per germline, CDR1 LNHDA and CDR2 SQIVND (reference sequence). Here the CDR3 DNA reads TGTGCCAGTAGTGCAAGACAGATGGGGCCCCCATACGAGCAGTACTTC. Its translation: CASSARQMGPPYEQYF.

This clone was observed a single time. The chain has TRBV5-4 and TRBJ2-2, with D possibly matching TRBD1 (5 bases). CDR1 SGHNT and CDR2 YYREEE come from the germline V gene (reference sequence). This CDR3 has 16 amino acids. Trimming stripped 0 bases from V and 5 bases from J, with 14 bases between. The CDR3 spells CASSLGVRVETGELFF. In DNA, the CDR3 is TGTGCCAGCAGCTTGGGGGTCAGGGTGGAAACCGGGGAGCTGTTTTTT.

A note on this clone: At one end, the junction sequence differs from germline, possibly due to a read error. The V gene is TRBV30, the J gene TRBJ1-5, with D unclear. This CDR3 is 14 amino acids long. Germline assignment: CDR1 GTSNPN and CDR2 SVGIG (reference sequence). DNA of the CDR3: TGTGCCTGGAGTAAAGGTGATAGCTATCAGCCCCAGCATTTT. This encodes CAWSKGDSYQPQHF.

CDR3 loop: CASSPKPGQGSNEQFF. CDR3 nucleotide sequence: TGCGCCAGCAGCCCTAAGCCGGGACAGGGCTCTAATGAGCAGTTCTTC. The V and J genes are TRBV5-1 and TRBJ2-1, with 9 positions matching TRBD1. This CDR3 is built from 16 residues. Germline loops: CDR1 SGHRS, CDR2 YFSETQ. V gave up 4 bases and J gave up 7 bases; unmatched junction bases: 12.

This chain connects TRBV27 to TRBJ1-2; 8 nucleotides line up with TRBD1. Germline V gene lookup returns CDR1 MNHEY and CDR2 SMNVEV (reference sequence). CDR3 length: 13 amino acids. The trim removed 3 bases at V and 7 bases at J, leaving 4 bases unmatched. The DNA for the CDR3 is TGTGCCAGCAGTTTTGACAGGGGAAGTGGCTACACCTTC. The encoded protein is CASSFDRGSGYTF.

The V call is TRBV5-1, the J call TRBJ2-3, with D possibly being TRBD2 (6 bases). V was cut by 7 bases and J by 5 bases, with 11 bases left in between. CDR1 is SGHRS, CDR2 YFSETQ, per germline. This CDR3 spans 12 amino acids. CDR3 region: CASSRGRDTQYF. The CDR3 DNA reads as TGCGCCAGCTCCCGGGGGAGAGATACGCAGTATTTT.

The V and J genes are TRBV5-6 and TRBJ2-7, with 11 bases identical to TRBD2. V was clipped by 6 bases and J by 4 bases; unmatched bases: 6. The germline gives CDR1 SGHDT, CDR2 YYEEEE. The CDR3 is made up of 14 amino acids. CDR3 sequence (DNA): TGTGCCAGCACCCTAGCGGGAGGTTCGTACGAGCAGTACTTC. This translates into CASTLAGGSYEQYF.

The CDR3 here is CASSLDRITGNTIYF. The CDR3 DNA follows: TGTGCCAGCAGCTTGGATCGTATAACTGGAAACACCATATATTTT. V and J are TRBV5-8 and TRBJ1-3; D not resolved. V lost 0 bases and J 2 bases, leaving 9 bases between the germline ends. Germline V CDR1 and CDR2: SGHTS, YDEGEE. The CDR3 has 15 amino acids.

There are a few counts of this clone. The gene calls are TRBV6-5 and TRBJ1-5; 9 nucleotides line up with TRBD1. The CDR3 length is 14 residues. Trimming at V came to 5 bases and at J to 6 bases, leaving 5 bases not matched to a gene. From germline, CDR1 is MNHEY and CDR2 SVGAGI. The CDR3 loop reads CASSRVTGGQPQHF. The CDR3 DNA sequence: TGTGCCAGCAGTAGGGTGACAGGGGGTCAGCCCCAGCATTTT.

The chain is built from TRBV6-6 and TRBJ2-1; TRBD1 is a possible D gene (5 bases). Germline assignment: CDR1 MNHNY and CDR2 SVGAGI (reference sequence). The CDR3 has 13 amino acids. Trimming took 10 bases from V and 3 from J, leaving 13 bases between them. The CDR3 DNA is TGTGCCATTGGGGCGGAGAGCTACAATGAGCAGTTCTTC. Residues: CAIGAESYNEQFF.

This clone has more than one count but fewer than ten. The CDR3, as DNA: TGTGCCAGCAGCCGACAGGGGATAAGGACCGGGGAGCTGTTTTTT. Protein: CASSRQGIRTGELFF. V and J are TRBV11-2 and TRBJ2-2; 8 bases align to TRBD1. The germline V gene has CDR1 SGHAT and CDR2 FQNNGV. The CDR3 has 15 amino acids. With V trimmed by 5 bases and J by 5 bases, 7 bases remained unmatched.

In its sample, this clone was seen a few times. V usage is TRBV19 and J usage is TRBJ2-2; possibly TRBD1 for D (6 bases). The CDR3 is 14 amino acids. The germline V gene encodes CDR1 LNHDA and CDR2 SQIVND (reference sequence). The V gene lost 7 bases and the J gene lost 1 base, with 10 bases spanning the gap. The CDR3 DNA reads TGTGCCAGTAAGGAGACAGGGAACACCGGGGAGCTGTTTTTT. The encoded protein is CASKETGNTGELFF. Full variable domain (missing parts from reference TRBV19 and TRBJ2-2): DGGITQSPKYLFRKEGQNVTLSCEQNLNHDAMYWYRQDPGQGLRLIYYSQIVNDFQKGDIAEGYSVSREKKESFPLTVTSAQKNPTAFYLCASKETGNTGELFFGEGSRLTVL.